This T cell receptor (beta chain) originates from a study of blood T cell repertoires in COVID-19. Germline V gives CDR1 SGHTA, CDR2 FQGTGA. Trimming at V came to 8 bases and at J to 4 bases, leaving 7 bases not matched to a gene. The CDR3 contains 14 residues. The age range of participants was about 18 to 100 years, with residence in about two dozen US areas. Participants classified as exposed had met a COVID-19 case within 2 weeks before study entry. Methods used by the authors: Using reference gene primer amplification, nucleated cell counts were estimated. Assay: immunoSEQ multiplex PCR; the TCRdb copy retains only in-frame clones and omits some. That table furnishes V, J and clone size, whereas the DNA furnished D and trimming. The data hold 200,000 to 250,000 clones, with just under 90% observed a single time.

Input material: PBMCs or T cells enriched from blood (not recorded which). The receptor's source is a man aged 45-65 years who had been exposed to COVID-19. The rearrangement uses TRBV7-3 and TRBJ1-1, with TRBD1 identical over 10 bases. CDR3 nucleotide sequence: TGTGCCAGCGGACCGACAGGGGGCATCACTGAAGCTTTCTTT. It yields the protein CASGPTGGITEAFF. The full variable domain, its missing parts supplied by reference TRBV7-3 and TRBJ1-1, is GAGVSQTPSNKVTEKGKYVELRCDPISGHTALYWYRQSLGQGPEFLIYFQGTGAADDSGLPNDRFFAVRPEGSVSTLKIQRTERGDSAVYLCASGPTGGITEAFFGQGTRLTVV.